This T cell receptor (beta chain) originates from a study of T-cell memory formation after mild COVID-19. Study-wide results and caveats: Day 15 to 85 contractors were CD4/CD8 balanced; later expanders leaned CD4+. That cross-reactive memory joined was suggested by some responding clones appearing in pre-infection memory. In second-wave clones peaking day 37, SARS-CoV-2 specificity remained unconfirmed.

TCRdb re-analysed the 5' RACE reads in MiXCR, keeping a single row per CDR3 protein. The sample consists of around 250,000 distinct CDR3 sequences, approximately 10% of them appearing once. This clonotype turned up a few times. The target antigen is unknown. After removal of 1 base from V and 0 bases from J, the junction contained 5 bases not matched to a gene. Looked up from germline, CDR1 is MNHEY and CDR2 is SVGAGI. CDR3 length equals 17 residues. The sequenced sample consisted of PBMCs or a T cell subset sorted from them (not recorded which). The chain is built from TRBV6-5 and TRBJ2-2; 7 positions agree with TRBD2. This receptor was obtained from a young man who had mild COVID-19 (a few samples of this study predate the infection). Cell type and time point are not known. This CDR3 is CASSYYLLAANTGELFF. CDR3 sequence (DNA): TGTGCCAGCAGTTACTACCTTCTAGCGGCGAACACCGGGGAGCTGTTTTTT.